Each of the 23 T cell receptor beta chains below was sequenced from the same sample in a study of beta chain features in type 1 diabetes. Expressed TCRB transcripts were sequenced after all isolated RNA was converted to cDNA. Clones were sequenced by immunoSEQ multiplex PCR, and TCRdb holds only the in-frame ones, with some missing. The sample carries 900,000 or so clones, around a sixth recorded once. The sequenced material came from naive CD4+ T cells from blood. The receptors come from a woman aged 18-29 years in good health.

V usage is TRBV7-2 and J usage is TRBJ2-1; D is undetermined. The ends were cut back, 0 bases at V and 5 bases at J, with 17 bases in the middle. The CDR3 consists of 17 residues. Looked up from germline, CDR1 is SGHTA and CDR2 is FQGNSA. CDR3 loop: CASSLAVYPLINNEQFF. The CDR3, as DNA: TGTGCCAGCAGCTTAGCGGTATACCCCTTGATTAACAATGAGCAGTTCTTC.

This clone was picked up a small number of times. The J gene is TRBJ2-1, the V gene TRBV28, with TRBD2 matching 7 bases. V was pared by 6 bases and J by 0 bases, with 5 bases of the junction left unmatched. The CDR3 runs 15 residues. CDR1 is MDHEN and CDR2 is SYDVKM in the germline V gene. The CDR3, as DNA: TGTGCCAGCAGGGGACTACAATTCTCCTACAATGAGCAGTTCTTC. Translated: CASRGLQFSYNEQFF.

The chain employs TRBV7-2 and TRBJ2-1, with TRBD1 identical over 8 bases. Looked up from germline, CDR1 is SGHTA and CDR2 is FQGNSA. V lost 0 bases, J lost 6 bases, and 7 bases stayed unmatched. The CDR3 consists of 16 residues. The CDR3 DNA follows: TGTGCCAGCAGCTTAGCGGCAGGGGGCGAGCCCAATGAGCAGTTCTTC. Protein product: CASSLAAGGEPNEQFF.

CDR3 loop: CASSLVRGRLGIDNEQFF. DNA for the CDR3: TGTGCCAGCAGCTTAGTTCGTGGGCGGCTTGGGATAGACAATGAGCAGTTCTTC. The J gene is TRBJ2-1, the V gene TRBV7-8, with D unresolved. CDR1 is SGHVS and CDR2 is FQNEAQ in the germline V gene. Trimming stripped 1 base from V and 5 bases from J, with 21 bases between. This CDR3 has 18 residues.

The rearrangement joins TRBV20-1 to TRBJ2-7; D is unresolved. Germline V lookup: CDR1 DFQATT, CDR2 SNEGSKA (reference sequence). V gave up 7 bases and J gave up 0 bases, with 7 bases separating them. The CDR3 sequence is 11 residues long. CDR3 coding DNA: TGCAGTGTACGGAGCTCCTACGAGCAGTACTTC. It specifies CSVRSSYEQYF.

This clone was seen more than once but under ten times. The rearrangement links TRBV4-2 to TRBJ2-5; D unclear. This CDR3 comprises 14 residues. CDR1 is LGHNA and CDR2 is YNFKEQ in the germline V gene. V lost 0 bases to trimming and J lost 2 bases, with 7 bases between them. CDR3 protein: CASSQEWGQETQYF. The CDR3 DNA follows: TGTGCCAGCAGCCAAGAGTGGGGTCAAGAGACCCAGTACTTC.

In this sample, this clone turned up a few times. This chain uses TRBV2 with TRBJ2-1; TRBD1 is a possible D gene (6 bases). CDR3 size: 16 residues. Deletions cut 8 bases from V and 5 bases from J, with 22 bases between. Germline CDR1 is SNHLY and CDR2 is FYNNEI. The CDR3 DNA sequence: TGTGCCAGCGGGCAGGGGAGTAACTGGAGAAACAATGAGCAGTTCTTC. Translated, it gives CASGQGSNWRNNEQFF. Based on the CDR3 plus reference TRBV2 and TRBJ2-1, the full variable domain is EPEVTQTPSHQVTQMGQEVILRCVPISNHLYFYWYRQILGQKVEFLVSFYNNEISEKSEIFDDQFSVERPDGSNFTLKIRSTKLEDSAMYFCASGQGSNWRNNEQFFGPGTRLTVL.

The CDR3 bases are TGTGCCAGCAGTGGGCGCGGCTACGGCGAGACCCAGTACTTC. This encodes CASSGRGYGETQYF. The chain is built from TRBV2 and TRBJ2-5; no firm D call. The germline V gene has CDR1 SNHLY and CDR2 FYNNEI. V lost 4 bases and J lost 5, with 14 bases in between. The CDR3 sequence is 14 residues long.

The chain joins TRBV5-7 to TRBJ2-6, with D hard to call. TRBV5-7 is assigned to the ORF class and has an uncertain function. V was pared by 3 bases and J by 4 bases, with 17 bases between. This CDR3 region has 17 residues. The CDR3 is CASSSHWPRTGANVLTF. CDR3 DNA: TGTGCCAGCAGCTCCCACTGGCCGAGGACGGGGGCCAACGTCCTGACTTTC.

This clone has only a few counts. This sequence joins TRBV28 and TRBJ2-5; D call uncertain. The germline V gene has CDR1 MDHEN and CDR2 SYDVKM. The CDR3 is made up of 13 amino acids. V lost 6 bases, J lost 4 bases, and 12 bases lay in between. The CDR3 reads CASSSSQLETQYF. The CDR3 nucleotides are TGTGCCAGCAGCTCGAGCCAATTAGAGACCCAGTACTTC.

V usage is TRBV7-9 and J usage is TRBJ2-1, with 11 bases aligning to TRBD2. Looked up from germline, CDR1 is SEHNR and CDR2 is FQNEAQ (reference sequence). This CDR3 spans 15 amino acids. The V gene end was trimmed by 3 bases and the J gene end by 8 bases; junction bases not matched to a gene: 6. CDR3 in amino acids: CASSFTSGSRYEQFF. The CDR3 nucleotides are TGTGCCAGCAGCTTCACTAGCGGGAGTCGGTATGAGCAGTTCTTC.

This clone showed up just a few times. The chain is built from TRBV7-3 and TRBJ2-3; 8 nucleotides align to TRBD2. CDR1 SGHTA and CDR2 FQGTGA come from the germline V gene. This CDR3 spans 16 amino acids. J lost 3 bases, V lost 5 bases, and 10 bases had no gene match. CDR3 amino acids: CASSARGGGTTDTQYF. CDR3 bases: TGTGCCAGCAGCGCCCGGGGGGGCGGGACGACAGATACGCAGTATTTT.

The chain has TRBV5-8 and TRBJ1-3; 11 positions match TRBD1. Germline V gene data show CDR1 as SGHTS and CDR2 as YDEGEE. J was trimmed by 0 bases and V by 4 bases; bases with no gene match: 3. The length of the CDR3 is 16 residues. The CDR3 region is CASSPGQGASGNTIYF. The CDR3 nucleotides are TGTGCCAGCAGCCCCGGACAGGGGGCCTCTGGAAACACCATATATTTT.

To note about this clone: Distinct nucleotide sequences in the sample also encode this CDR3. V gene TRBV20-1 combines with J gene TRBJ2-7; D gene unclear. Trimming took 4 bases from V and 1 from J, leaving 5 bases between them. Germline V gene lookup returns CDR1 DFQATT and CDR2 SNEGSKA (reference sequence). The CDR3 spans 11 residues. The CDR3 nucleotides are TGCAGTGCTAAACAATCCTACGAGCAGTACTTC. It encodes CSAKQSYEQYF.

This chain uses TRBV19 with TRBJ2-1; the match to TRBD2 covers 9 bases. The trim removed 11 bases at V and 1 base at J, leaving 9 bases unmatched. This CDR3 has 15 amino acids. Germline CDR1 reads LNHDA; CDR2 reads SQIVND (reference sequence). This CDR3 is CASGGRAWSYNEQFF. The CDR3 coding sequence is TGTGCCTCCGGCGGGAGGGCCTGGTCCTACAATGAGCAGTTCTTC. Using reference TRBV19 and TRBJ2-1 for the parts outside the CDR3, the full variable domain is DGGITQSPKYLFRKEGQNVTLSCEQNLNHDAMYWYRQDPGQGLRLIYYSQIVNDFQKGDIAEGYSVSREKKESFPLTVTSAQKNPTAFYLCASGGRAWSYNEQFFGPGTRLTVL.

This clone came up a few times. The CDR3, as DNA: TGTGCCAGCAGCTTAGTCTCTAGGGGCTACGAGCAGTACTTC. Translation: CASSLVSRGYEQYF. The V and J genes are TRBV7-2 and TRBJ2-7; D perhaps matches TRBD1 (5 bases). V was clipped by 1 base and J by 3 bases, with 10 bases between them. This CDR3 region has 14 residues. Germline-derived CDR1 and CDR2 are SGHTA and FQGNSA. Combining the CDR3 with reference TRBV7-2 and TRBJ2-7 gives the whole variable domain GAGVSQSPSNKVTEKGKDVELRCDPISGHTALYWYRQSLGQGLEFLIYFQGNSAPDKSGLPSDRFSAERTGGSVSTLTIQRTQQEDSAVYLCASSLVSRGYEQYFGPGTRLTVT.

Only a few counts were recorded for this clone. V gene TRBV7-3 combines with J gene TRBJ2-1, with D uncertain. V was shortened by 8 bases and J by 4 bases, with 12 bases between the two germline ends. The CDR3 runs 13 residues. The germline gives CDR1 SGHTA, CDR2 FQGTGA. In DNA, the CDR3 is TGTGCCAGCTCCCAGGACGGATACAATGAGCAGTTCTTC. This codes for CASSQDGYNEQFF.

The chain joins TRBV9 to TRBJ2-5; TRBD2 might be the D (6 bases). V was cut by 2 bases and J by 0 bases, with 8 bases left in between. CDR3 length: 14 residues. The germline gives CDR1 SGDLS, CDR2 YYNGEE. The DNA of the CDR3 is TGTGCCAGCAGCGTCCGGGGGAACCAAGAGACCCAGTACTTC. This sequence encodes CASSVRGNQETQYF.

This clone has just a few counts. The chain joins TRBV5-1 to TRBJ1-4, with D hard to call. Germline CDR1 SGHRS, CDR2 YFSETQ. The CDR3 covers 13 residues. The V end was cut by 4 bases, the J end by 8 bases, with 12 bases between. In nucleotides, the CDR3 is TGCGCCAGCAGCCCCGACCGAGGAGAAAAACTGTTTTTT. Translated: CASSPDRGEKLFF.

The chain has TRBV28 and TRBJ2-3; tentative D call: TRBD1 (5 bases). Per the germline V gene, CDR1 is MDHEN and CDR2 is SYDVKM. The V and J ends lost 6 bases and 0 bases respectively, with 13 bases between them. This CDR3 has 15 amino acids. CDR3 bases: TGTGCCAGCAGGGCAAGACAGACAAGCACAGATACGCAGTATTTT. It is translated as CASRARQTSTDTQYF.

The J gene is TRBJ2-2, the V gene TRBV2; 7 nucleotides line up with TRBD1. The CDR3 loop spans 14 amino acids. V lost 4 bases and J lost 4; bases outside the gene matches: 3. Germline V CDR1 and CDR2: SNHLY, FYNNEI. The CDR3 nucleotides read TGTGCCAGCAGTGGAGGACAGGCCACCGGGGAGCTGTTTTTT. This translates into CASSGGQATGELFF. Variable domain in full (rest from reference TRBV2 and TRBJ2-2): EPEVTQTPSHQVTQMGQEVILRCVPISNHLYFYWYRQILGQKVEFLVSFYNNEISEKSEIFDDQFSVERPDGSNFTLKIRSTKLEDSAMYFCASSGGQATGELFFGEGSRLTVL.

Only a few counts were recorded for this clone. The chain links TRBV2 to TRBJ1-2, with D unclear. Germline CDR1 is SNHLY and CDR2 is FYNNEI. The V end was cut by 6 bases, the J end by 4 bases, with 9 bases between. The CDR3 is made up of 12 amino acids. The CDR3 protein is CASRRGGYGYTF. CDR3 nucleotides: TGTGCCAGCAGACGGGGTGGCTATGGCTACACCTTC. The full variable domain, with the rest looked up from reference TRBV2 and TRBJ1-2, is EPEVTQTPSHQVTQMGQEVILRCVPISNHLYFYWYRQILGQKVEFLVSFYNNEISEKSEIFDDQFSVERPDGSNFTLKIRSTKLEDSAMYFCASRRGGYGYTFGSGTRLTVV.

This clone turned up a few times. This chain uses TRBV27 with TRBJ2-3; D ambiguous. Deletions cut 3 bases from V and 6 bases from J, with 10 bases between. Germline CDR1 is MNHEY and CDR2 is SMNVEV (reference sequence). This CDR3 is built from 13 residues. CDR3 sequence reads: CASSLAKTDTQYF. Written as DNA, the CDR3 is TGTGCCAGCAGTTTGGCTAAAACGGATACGCAGTATTTT.